This is a list of T cell receptor beta chains from one sample in a study of blood T cells in healthy people across ages. TCRdb called the 5' RACE reads again in MiXCR, with one record for every CDR3 protein. The table includes 600,000 to 1,000,000 distinct CDR3 sequences, roughly 60% detected once. The sequenced material came from blood. These receptor sequences come from a man aged 25-45 years in good health. CDR3s include the opening cysteine and the closing phenylalanine or tryptophan. Each record gives: D gene, V gene, J gene, CDR3 length, clone size, CDR3 protein, CDR3 DNA. The D gene is left open where the match is weak. For some rows the clone size is stated as once, few or many, or as a class when expanded; others skip it.

D: TRBD1; V: TRBV19; J: TRBJ1-5; length: 13; size: -; CDR3: CASDPRGDQPQHF; DNA: TGTGCCAGTGACCCCAGGGGGGATCAGCCCCAGCATTTT
D: -; V: TRBV27; J: TRBJ1-6; length: 16; size: -; CDR3: CASSLSGNVWNSPLHF; DNA: TGTGCCAGCAGTTTATCAGGGAACGTCTGGAATTCACCCCTCCACTTT
D: TRBD2; V: TRBV5-6; J: TRBJ2-4; length: 14; size: -; CDR3: CASSQGGAGGIQYF; DNA: TGTGCCAGCAGCCAGGGAGGGGCAGGTGGCATTCAGTACTTC
D: -; V: TRBV4-3; J: TRBJ2-6; length: 18; size: -; CDR3: CASSQTGLGEAGANVLTF; DNA: TGCGCCAGCAGCCAAACGGGCCTGGGGGAGGCTGGGGCCAACGTCCTGACTTTC
D: TRBD2; V: TRBV20-1; J: TRBJ2-1; length: 14; size: -; CDR3: CSATSGGPYNEQFF; DNA: TGCAGTGCAACCAGCGGGGGGCCCTACAATGAGCAGTTCTTC
D: TRBD1; V: TRBV27; J: TRBJ1-6; length: 13; size: -; CDR3: CASRRTGVSPLHF; DNA: TGTGCCAGCAGACGGACAGGGGTGTCACCCCTCCACTTT
D: TRBD1; V: TRBV6-5; J: TRBJ1-2; length: 13; size: -; CDR3: CASRGQTGYGYTF; DNA: TGTGCCAGCAGGGGACAGACAGGTTATGGCTACACCTTC
D: TRBD2; V: TRBV15; J: TRBJ2-4; length: 20; size: -; CDR3: CATSPQEGLAGVLAKNIQYF; DNA: TGTGCCACCAGCCCTCAGGAGGGACTAGCGGGCGTACTAGCCAAAAACATTCAGTACTTC
D: TRBD1; V: TRBV7-6; J: TRBJ2-7; length: 16; size: -; CDR3: CASSNRDRVLSYEQYF; DNA: TGTGCCAGCAGCAACAGGGACAGGGTCCTATCCTACGAGCAGTACTTC
D: TRBD1; V: TRBV20-1; J: TRBJ1-1; length: 15; size: few; CDR3: CSARGWTGLNTEAFF; DNA: TGCAGTGCTAGAGGTTGGACAGGCCTGAACACTGAAGCTTTCTTT
D: TRBD2; V: TRBV5-1; J: TRBJ2-5; length: 16; size: -; CDR3: CASSEGAGPRKETQYF; DNA: TGCGCCAGCAGCGAGGGAGCGGGACCGAGGAAAGAGACCCAGTACTTC
D: -; V: TRBV9; J: TRBJ2-1; length: 15; size: -; CDR3: CASSGPIGTPNEQFF; DNA: TGTGCCAGCAGCGGGCCCATTGGGACCCCAAATGAGCAGTTCTTC
D: -; V: TRBV29-1; J: TRBJ2-3; length: 13; size: -; CDR3: CSVIAPSTDTQYF; DNA: TGCAGCGTCATAGCGCCATCCACAGATACGCAGTATTTT
D: -; V: TRBV27; J: TRBJ2-7; length: 11; size: -; CDR3: CASSFLHEQYF; DNA: TGTGCCAGCAGTTTTCTCCACGAGCAGTACTTC
D: -; V: TRBV9; J: TRBJ2-1; length: 22; size: -; CDR3: CASSVTLDNPRWSESSYNEQFF; DNA: TGTGCCAGCAGCGTAACCCTGGATAACCCCCGATGGAGCGAGAGCTCCTACAATGAGCAGTTCTTC
D: -; V: TRBV27; J: TRBJ1-2; length: 12; size: -; CDR3: CASTQKPYGYTF; DNA: TGTGCCAGCACCCAGAAACCCTATGGCTACACCTTC
D: -; V: TRBV28; J: TRBJ1-2; length: 11; size: few; CDR3: CASSSRYGYTF; DNA: TGTGCCAGCAGTTCCCGCTATGGCTACACCTTC
D: -; V: TRBV20-1; J: TRBJ2-2; length: 14; size: -; CDR3: CSAHKGSNTGELFF; DNA: TGCAGTGCCCATAAGGGATCCAACACCGGGGAGCTGTTTTTT
D: TRBD2; V: TRBV6-1; J: TRBJ2-7; length: 17; size: -; CDR3: CASKLKPGGTYPYEQYF; DNA: TGTGCCAGCAAGCTTAAGCCGGGAGGAACGTATCCCTACGAGCAGTACTTC
D: TRBD2; V: TRBV6-1; J: TRBJ2-5; length: 16; size: -; CDR3: CASSELAGGHQETQYF; DNA: TGTGCCAGCAGTGAATTAGCGGGGGGACACCAAGAGACCCAGTACTTC
D: -; V: TRBV7-9; J: TRBJ2-1; length: 16; size: -; CDR3: CASSGPGLHYRNEQFF; DNA: TGTGCCAGCAGCGGGCCGGGACTCCACTATCGCAATGAGCAGTTCTTC
D: -; V: TRBV20-1; J: TRBJ1-1; length: 17; size: -; CDR3: CSASRMPGADMNTEAFF; DNA: TGCAGTGCTAGTCGTATGCCGGGGGCTGACATGAACACTGAAGCTTTCTTT
D: TRBD1; V: TRBV20-1; J: TRBJ2-7; length: 13; size: -; CDR3: CSASGQGIYEQYF; DNA: TGCAGTGCCTCGGGACAGGGGATCTACGAGCAGTACTTC
D: -; V: TRBV7-6; J: TRBJ1-6; length: 13; size: -; CDR3: CASSSTGTSPLHF; DNA: TGTGCCAGCAGCTCTACAGGGACGTCACCCCTCCACTTT
D: TRBD1; V: TRBV7-2; J: TRBJ2-5; length: 13; size: few; CDR3: CASSSTGGKTQYF; DNA: TGTGCCAGCAGCTCCACAGGGGGGAAGACCCAGTACTTC
D: -; V: TRBV20-1; J: TRBJ2-1; length: 13; size: -; CDR3: CSTSGSTYNEQFF; DNA: TGCAGTACTTCCGGGTCGACCTACAATGAGCAGTTCTTC
D: -; V: TRBV4-2; J: TRBJ2-7; length: 14; size: -; CDR3: CASSRQTGTNEQYF; DNA: TGTGCCAGCAGCCGCCAGACTGGGACCAATGAGCAGTACTTC
D: -; V: TRBV4-2; J: TRBJ2-1; length: 13; size: -; CDR3: CASSPGLHNEQFF; DNA: TGTGCCAGCAGCCCTGGGTTGCACAATGAGCAGTTCTTC
D: -; V: TRBV7-9; J: TRBJ2-1; length: 12; size: -; CDR3: CASSPSETRQFF; DNA: TGTGCCAGCAGCCCCTCGGAGACTAGGCAGTTCTTC
D: TRBD1; V: TRBV20-1; J: TRBJ1-2; length: 18; size: -; CDR3: CSARDFRTSTGQGLGYTF; DNA: TGCAGTGCTAGAGATTTCCGTACTTCGACGGGACAGGGATTGGGCTACACCTTC
D: -; V: TRBV7-2; J: TRBJ2-6; length: 17; size: -; CDR3: CASSLSVGISGANVLTF; DNA: TGTGCCAGCAGCTTATCAGTTGGGATATCTGGGGCCAACGTCCTGACTTTC
D: -; V: TRBV27; J: TRBJ2-5; length: 15; size: -; CDR3: CASSSLGGNSGTQYF; DNA: TGTGCCAGCAGTTCTTTGGGGGGCAATTCGGGGACCCAGTACTTC
D: -; V: TRBV4-3; J: TRBJ2-1; length: 13; size: -; CDR3: CASSQAGLSEQFF; DNA: TGCGCCAGCAGCCAAGCCGGGTTGAGTGAGCAGTTCTTC
D: TRBD2; V: TRBV10-3; J: TRBJ2-4; length: 17; size: -; CDR3: CAISATSGGAGGNIQYF; DNA: TGTGCCATCAGTGCGACCAGCGGGGGGGCGGGAGGAAACATTCAGTACTTC
D: TRBD1; V: TRBV29-1; J: TRBJ1-4; length: 15; size: -; CDR3: CSVEDRTGGDEKLFF; DNA: TGCAGCGTTGAAGATCGGACAGGGGGGGATGAAAAACTGTTTTTT
D: TRBD1; V: TRBV12-3/TRBV12-4; J: TRBJ2-2; length: 14; size: -; CDR3: CASSPPTGVGELFF; DNA: TGTGCCAGCAGTCCTCCGACAGGGGTCGGGGAGCTGTTTTTT
D: -; V: TRBV28; J: TRBJ2-1; length: 15; size: -; CDR3: CASSQTGRGDMSQFF; DNA: TGTGCCAGCAGTCAGACAGGTCGAGGGGATATGAGCCAGTTCTTC
D: TRBD1; V: TRBV11-1; J: TRBJ2-4; length: 13; size: few; CDR3: CASSNTPGDRAYF; DNA: TGTGCCAGCAGCAACACCCCCGGGGACAGGGCGTACTTC
D: -; V: TRBV6-6; J: TRBJ2-5; length: 14; size: -; CDR3: CASSLDLRGETQYF; DNA: TGTGCCAGCAGCCTGGACCTGAGGGGGGAGACCCAGTACTTC
D: -; V: TRBV5-1; J: TRBJ1-2; length: 13; size: -; CDR3: CASSLGHRDGYTF; DNA: TGCGCCAGCAGCCTAGGTCACAGGGACGGCTACACCTTC
D: -; V: TRBV11-3; J: TRBJ2-5; length: 15; size: -; CDR3: CASSPSHREQETQYF; DNA: TGTGCCAGCAGCCCCTCACACAGAGAACAAGAGACCCAGTACTTC
D: -; V: TRBV19; J: TRBJ1-2; length: 14; size: -; CDR3: CASSIVGRYDGYTF; DNA: TGTGCCAGTAGTATTGTGGGACGGTATGATGGCTACACCTTC
D: TRBD2; V: TRBV4-3; J: TRBJ2-1; length: 20; size: -; CDR3: CASSQVFSPEGLGRVNEQFF; DNA: TGCGCCAGCAGCCAAGTTTTCTCCCCCGAGGGACTAGGAAGAGTCAATGAGCAGTTCTTC
D: -; V: TRBV4-2; J: TRBJ2-5; length: 15; size: -; CDR3: CASQTGTPGTRKQYF; DNA: TGTGCCAGCCAGACCGGGACTCCGGGTACTCGAAAGCAGTACTTC